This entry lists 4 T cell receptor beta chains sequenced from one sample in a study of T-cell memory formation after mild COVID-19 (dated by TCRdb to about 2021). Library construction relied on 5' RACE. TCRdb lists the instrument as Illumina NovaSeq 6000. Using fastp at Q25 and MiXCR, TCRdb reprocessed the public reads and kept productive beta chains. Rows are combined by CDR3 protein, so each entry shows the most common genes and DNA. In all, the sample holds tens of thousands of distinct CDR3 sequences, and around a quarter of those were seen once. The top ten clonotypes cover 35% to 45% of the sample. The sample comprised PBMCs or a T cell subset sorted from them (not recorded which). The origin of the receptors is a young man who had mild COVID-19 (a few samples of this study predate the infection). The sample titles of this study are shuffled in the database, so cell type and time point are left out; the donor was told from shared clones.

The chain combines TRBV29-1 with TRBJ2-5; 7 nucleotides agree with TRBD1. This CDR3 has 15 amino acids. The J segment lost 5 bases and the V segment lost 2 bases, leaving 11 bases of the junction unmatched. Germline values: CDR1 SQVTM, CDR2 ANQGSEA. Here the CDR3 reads CSVEISTGVRETQYF. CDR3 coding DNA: TGCAGCGTTGAAATTTCCACAGGGGTCCGGGAGACCCAGTACTTC.

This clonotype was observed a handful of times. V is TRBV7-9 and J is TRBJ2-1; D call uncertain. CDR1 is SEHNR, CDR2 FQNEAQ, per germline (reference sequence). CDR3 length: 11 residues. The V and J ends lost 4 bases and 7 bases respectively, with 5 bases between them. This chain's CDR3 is CASSWDNEQFF. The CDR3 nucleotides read TGTGCCAGCAGCTGGGATAATGAGCAGTTCTTC.

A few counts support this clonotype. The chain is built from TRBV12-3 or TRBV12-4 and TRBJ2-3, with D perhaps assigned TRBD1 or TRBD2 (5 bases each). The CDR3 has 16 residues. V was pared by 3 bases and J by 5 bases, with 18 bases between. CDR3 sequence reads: CASSFEGYGSGDTQYF. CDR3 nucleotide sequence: TGTGCCAGCAGTTTTGAGGGGTACGGGTCCGGAGATACGCAGTATTTT.

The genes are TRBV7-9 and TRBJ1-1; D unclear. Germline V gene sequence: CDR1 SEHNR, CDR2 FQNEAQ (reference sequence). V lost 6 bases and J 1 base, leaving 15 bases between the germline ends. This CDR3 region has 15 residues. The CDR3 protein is CASRTAGGPNTEAFF. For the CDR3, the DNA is TGTGCCAGCAGAACCGCCGGCGGGCCGAACACTGAAGCTTTCTTT.